These 28 T cell receptor beta chains came from one sample sequenced in a study of OX40 agonist ivuxolimab in advanced cancers. TCRdb keeps only in-frame clones here, not all; method: immunoSEQ multiplex PCR. Seen here are tens of thousands of clones, just under 90% observed once, and the top ten hold more than 20%. Sequences were derived from CD4+ or CD8+ T cells sorted from blood, sampled in a trial of the OX40 agonist ivuxolimab. These receptors all come from an adult with an advanced solid tumor such as melanoma, head and neck, liver or kidney cancer.

The chain employs TRBV5-6 and TRBJ2-3; D ambiguous. V shed 4 bases and J shed 6 bases, with 9 bases lying between them. The CDR3 is 12 amino acids. CDR1 is SGHDT and CDR2 is YYEEEE in the germline V gene. The CDR3 DNA reads TGTGCCAGCAGCACGGCATGGGATACGCAGTATTTT. Translating it yields CASSTAWDTQYF.

This clone is a singleton in its sample. The chain uses TRBV2 and TRBJ2-2; 7 bases map to TRBD2. Germline CDR1 SNHLY, CDR2 FYNNEI. The V and J ends lost 6 bases and 8 bases, in that order; junction bases with no gene match: 6. The CDR3 runs to 13 residues. The CDR3: CASRWGGPGELFF. CDR3 sequence (DNA): TGTGCCAGCAGGTGGGGGGGACCAGGGGAGCTGTTTTTT.

J is TRBJ2-1 and V is TRBV7-3, with D perhaps assigned TRBD1 or TRBD2 (6 bases each). This CDR3 has 16 residues. The V gene lost 0 bases and the J gene lost 7 bases, with 16 bases spanning the gap. In germline, CDR1 is SGHTA, CDR2 FQGTGA. This chain's CDR3 is CASSLTLGGRGNEQFF. CDR3 nucleotide sequence: TGTGCCAGCAGCTTAACGTTGGGGGGCCGAGGTAATGAGCAGTTCTTC.

The chain uses TRBV5-4 and TRBJ1-2, with D tentatively TRBD1 (6 bases). The CDR3 has 14 amino acids. Trimming stripped 3 bases from V and 3 bases from J, with 12 bases between. CDR1 SGHNT and CDR2 YYREEE come from the germline V gene (reference sequence). The CDR3 here is CASSSPGGHYGYTF. CDR3 nucleotide sequence: TGTGCCAGCAGCTCTCCGGGGGGGCACTATGGCTACACCTTC.

The V and J genes are TRBV5-1 and TRBJ2-4, with a possible D match to TRBD1 (6 bases). CDR1 and CDR2 (germline): SGHRS, YFSETQ. V dropped 0 bases and J dropped 2 bases, with 9 bases sitting between them. The CDR3 is 15 amino acids. CDR3 loop: CASSLDRATKNIQYF. Written as DNA, the CDR3 is TGCGCCAGCAGCTTGGACAGGGCAACCAAAAACATTCAGTACTTC.

This chain joins TRBV5-4 and TRBJ1-3; D is ambiguous. Germline V CDR1 and CDR2: SGHNT, YYREEE (reference sequence). The CDR3 has 15 amino acids. V was pared by 3 bases and J by 0 bases, with 10 bases between. CDR3 amino acids: CASSSTEFSGNTIYF. The CDR3 DNA sequence: TGTGCCAGCAGCTCAACGGAGTTCTCTGGAAACACCATATATTTT.

CDR3 residues: CASSKGGTEAFF. DNA of the CDR3: TGTGCCAGCAGCAAGGGGGGGACTGAAGCTTTCTTT. This chain joins TRBV9 and TRBJ1-1; TRBD1 is a possible D gene (6 bases). The CDR3 loop spans 12 amino acids. Between the trimmed V and J ends, which lost 4 bases and 5 bases, there was a span of 9 bases. The germline gives CDR1 SGDLS, CDR2 YYNGEE.

As concerns this clone: Distinct nucleotide sequences in the sample also encode this CDR3. The rearrangement uses TRBV11-2 and TRBJ2-7; D not resolved. This CDR3 comprises 13 residues. V lost 5 bases and J 1 base, leaving 9 bases between the germline ends. Germline loops: CDR1 SGHAT, CDR2 FQNNGV. The CDR3, as DNA: TGTGCCAGCAGCCTGGGAAGTTCCTACGAGCAGTACTTC. It yields the protein CASSLGSSYEQYF. Using reference TRBV11-2 and TRBJ2-7 for the parts outside the CDR3, the full variable domain is EAGVAQSPRYKIIEKRQSVAFWCNPISGHATLYWYQQILGQGPKLLIQFQNNGVVDDSQLPKDRFSAERLKGVDSTLKIQPAKLEDSAVYLCASSLGSSYEQYFGPGTRLTVT.

In this sample, this clone turned up once. Here the CDR3 reads CASSFSGNTEAFF. CDR3 DNA sequence: TGTGCCAGCAGCTTTAGCGGGAACACTGAAGCTTTCTTT. V and J are TRBV5-5 and TRBJ1-1; D is undetermined. Trimming took off 2 bases at V and 1 base at J, with 6 bases between the two ends. Germline CDR1 SGHKS, CDR2 YYEKEE (reference sequence). This CDR3 comprises 13 residues. Together with reference TRBV5-5 and TRBJ1-1, the CDR3 gives the full variable domain: DAGVTQSPTHLIKTRGQQVTLRCSPISGHKSVSWYQQVLGQGPQFIFQYYEKEERGRGNFPDRFSARQFPNYSSELNVNALLLGDSALYLCASSFSGNTEAFFGQGTRLTVV.

This clone was seen a single time. This sequence joins TRBV7-3 and TRBJ2-2; TRBD1 agrees at 8 bases. Germline V gene lookup returns CDR1 SGHTA and CDR2 FQGTGA. V was pared by 2 bases and J by 5 bases, with 4 bases of the junction left unmatched. This CDR3 is 15 amino acids long. The DNA for the CDR3 is TGTGCCAGCAGCTTACAGGGGGCAGGTACCGGGGAGCTGTTTTTT. This gives the protein CASSLQGAGTGELFF.

This chain joins TRBV19 and TRBJ2-7, with D hard to call. This CDR3 is built from 14 residues. Germline lookup yields CDR1 LNHDA and CDR2 SQIVND (reference sequence). The ends were cut back, 7 bases at V and 0 bases at J, with 13 bases in the middle. CDR3 region: CASTTGPPSYEQYF. In DNA, the CDR3 is TGTGCCAGTACCACCGGTCCCCCCTCCTACGAGCAGTACTTC. The full variable domain, in which reference TRBV19 and TRBJ2-7 provide the parts outside the CDR3, is DGGITQSPKYLFRKEGQNVTLSCEQNLNHDAMYWYRQDPGQGLRLIYYSQIVNDFQKGDIAEGYSVSREKKESFPLTVTSAQKNPTAFYLCASTTGPPSYEQYFGPGTRLTVT.

This sequence joins TRBV27 and TRBJ1-2, with no clear D. Trimming cost V 4 bases and J 6 bases, with 12 bases left between them. This CDR3 has 13 residues. Germline lookup yields CDR1 MNHEY and CDR2 SMNVEV (reference sequence). The CDR3, as DNA: TGTGCCAGCAGTTCAAGGGCCGCTGATGGCTACACCTTC. Translating it yields CASSSRAADGYTF.

The V call is TRBV11-2, the J call TRBJ2-5, with 7 bases matching TRBD1. Germline V gives CDR1 SGHAT, CDR2 FQNNGV. CDR3 length: 15 residues. V trimming: 5 bases; J trimming: 3 bases; junction bases outside the gene matches: 9. The CDR3 protein is CASSQRTGTEETQYF. The CDR3 DNA reads TGTGCCAGCAGCCAACGGACCGGGACAGAAGAGACCCAGTACTTC.

The gene calls are TRBV7-9 and TRBJ2-1, with D possibly TRBD2 on 5 matching bases. Trimming stripped 5 bases from V and 9 bases from J, with 14 bases between. Germline V gives CDR1 SEHNR, CDR2 FQNEAQ (reference sequence). The CDR3 has 13 amino acids. The CDR3 here is CASSDGVRAEQFF. The CDR3 bases are TGTGCCAGCAGCGACGGGGTTCGGGCTGAGCAGTTCTTC.

This clone was counted only a few times. The J gene is TRBJ1-1, the V gene TRBV11-2, with D unclear. This CDR3 spans 16 amino acids. V shed 0 bases and J shed 7 bases, with 18 bases lying between them. Germline loops: CDR1 SGHAT, CDR2 FQNNGV. The CDR3: CASSLDSLGFGVEAFF. CDR3 DNA: TGTGCCAGCAGCTTAGATAGTTTAGGGTTTGGCGTTGAAGCTTTCTTT.

This clone has a handful of counts. V is TRBV6-4 and J is TRBJ2-3; 8 bases map to TRBD2. Germline trimming cut 2 bases from V and 0 bases from J; bases unmatched to any gene: 4. The CDR3 spans 16 residues. Germline values: CDR1 MRHNA, CDR2 SNTAGT. The CDR3 reads CASSDAGGASTDTQYF. Here the CDR3 DNA reads TGTGCCAGCAGTGACGCCGGGGGGGCCAGCACAGATACGCAGTATTTT.

The rearrangement links TRBV9 to TRBJ2-7; D may be TRBD2 (5 bases). The germline V gene has CDR1 SGDLS and CDR2 YYNGEE. This CDR3 is built from 16 residues. Trimming cost V 1 base and J 6 bases, with 20 bases left between them. The CDR3: CASSVSSWERVSEQYF. The CDR3 nucleotides read TGTGCCAGCAGCGTATCCTCATGGGAGCGTGTAAGCGAGCAGTACTTC.

The rearrangement links TRBV7-3 to TRBJ2-3; 7 bases align to TRBD2. V lost 5 bases to trimming and J lost 6 bases; unmatched junction nucleotides: 5. This CDR3 contains 13 residues. The germline gives CDR1 SGHTA, CDR2 FQGTGA. The CDR3 is CASSLLASDTQYF. The CDR3 bases are TGTGCCAGCAGCCTACTAGCGTCGGATACGCAGTATTTT.

With regard to this clone: Compared with germline, one end of the junction differs, possibly owing to a read error. V is TRBV27 and J is TRBJ1-1; D gene uncertain. This CDR3 spans 15 amino acids. Germline-derived CDR1 and CDR2 are MNHEY and SMNVEV (reference sequence). CDR3 sequence reads: CAGSLSVLAYTEAFF. In DNA, the CDR3 is TGTGCCGGCAGTTTAAGTGTGTTGGCCTACACTGAAGCTTTCTTT.

V usage is TRBV27 and J usage is TRBJ2-3; D is perhaps TRBD1 (7 bases). The germline V gene has CDR1 MNHEY and CDR2 SMNVEV (reference sequence). The germline V and J ends were trimmed by 1 base and 6 bases, with 17 bases remaining between them. This CDR3 region has 16 residues. The CDR3 coding sequence is TGTGCCAGCAGTTTATTTGTGACAGGGAGGTTGGATACGCAGTATTTT. It specifies CASSLFVTGRLDTQYF.

The chain is built from TRBV4-3 and TRBJ2-1, with D tentatively TRBD2 (5 bases). Germline lookup yields CDR1 LGHNA and CDR2 YSLEER. The length of the CDR3 is 18 residues. Trimming stripped 0 bases from V and 0 bases from J, with 15 bases between. This CDR3 reads CASSQEVWAGSSYNEQFF. The CDR3 DNA sequence: TGCGCCAGCAGCCAAGAAGTCTGGGCGGGTAGCTCCTACAATGAGCAGTTCTTC.

The chain employs TRBV27 and TRBJ2-7; TRBD2 might be the D (5 bases). V lost 7 bases and J 0 bases, leaving 13 bases between the germline ends. The CDR3 contains 14 residues. CDR1 is MNHEY, CDR2 SMNVEV, per germline (reference sequence). CDR3 nucleotide sequence: TGTGCCAGCACCCTGTCGGGGAGCTCCTACGAGCAGTACTTC. Translating it yields CASTLSGSSYEQYF.

V usage is TRBV5-6 and J usage is TRBJ2-5; no clear D. V shed 6 bases and J shed 0 bases, with 12 bases lying between them. This CDR3 has 14 amino acids. CDR1 and CDR2 from the germline V gene are SGHDT and YYEEEE. The DNA of the CDR3 is TGTGCCAGCACAGCCTTCTTGTACCAAGAGACCCAGTACTTC. Translation gives CASTAFLYQETQYF.

This chain links TRBV19 with TRBJ1-2, with TRBD1 identical over 7 bases. This CDR3 comprises 15 residues. V shed 8 bases and J 0 bases; nucleotides not matched to a gene: 9. Germline lookup yields CDR1 LNHDA and CDR2 SQIVND (reference sequence). CDR3 DNA: TGTGCCAGTTCCATGGCAGGGACAGCTAACTATGGCTACACCTTC. It translates to CASSMAGTANYGYTF. The variable domain in full, completed from reference TRBV19 and TRBJ1-2, reads DGGITQSPKYLFRKEGQNVTLSCEQNLNHDAMYWYRQDPGQGLRLIYYSQIVNDFQKGDIAEGYSVSREKKESFPLTVTSAQKNPTAFYLCASSMAGTANYGYTFGSGTRLTVV.

This clone was seen once. The chain links TRBV6-1 to TRBJ1-1; a possible D gene is TRBD1 (5 bases). Germline CDR1 is MNHNS and CDR2 is SASEGT. Trimming cost V 8 bases and J 0 bases, with 13 bases left between them. The CDR3 totals 14 residues. CDR3 in DNA: TGTGCCAGCCCCGCAGGGTATATGAACACTGAAGCTTTCTTT. The encoded protein is CASPAGYMNTEAFF.

This chain uses TRBV7-6 with TRBJ2-2, with 8 bases identical to TRBD2. Trimming took 4 bases from V and 8 from J; bases not matched to a gene: 21. Germline loops: CDR1 SGHVS, CDR2 FNYEAQ. This CDR3 spans 19 amino acids. The CDR3 bases are TGTGCCAGCAGCTCCCCCGGGACTAGTGGGGTCCTACGGGGGGGGGAGCTGTTTTTT. The encoded protein is CASSSPGTSGVLRGGELFF.

The chain employs TRBV5-1 and TRBJ2-7; D may be TRBD2 (5 bases). Between the trimmed V and J ends, which lost 1 base and 0 bases, there was a span of 11 bases. CDR3 length: 15 residues. The V gene's germline CDR1 is SGHRS and CDR2 YFSETQ. CDR3 coding DNA: TGCGCCAGCAGCTTGAGGGAGTATGGCTCCTACGAGCAGTACTTC. The encoded protein is CASSLREYGSYEQYF. Using reference TRBV5-1 and TRBJ2-7 for the parts outside the CDR3, the full variable domain is KAGVTQTPRYLIKTRGQQVTLSCSPISGHRSVSWYQQTPGQGLQFLFEYFSETQRNKGNFPGRFSGRQFSNSRSEMNVSTLELGDSALYLCASSLREYGSYEQYFGPGTRLTVT.

The CDR3: CASSPYWAGTDEAFF. CDR3 DNA sequence: TGCGCCAGCAGCCCATACTGGGCAGGGACGGATGAAGCTTTCTTT. V usage is TRBV4-1 and J usage is TRBJ1-1, with D perhaps TRBD1 (5 bases). Germline V CDR1 and CDR2: MGHRA, YSYEKL. The length of the CDR3 is 15 residues. Trimming took off 4 bases at V and 7 bases at J, with 19 bases between the two ends.